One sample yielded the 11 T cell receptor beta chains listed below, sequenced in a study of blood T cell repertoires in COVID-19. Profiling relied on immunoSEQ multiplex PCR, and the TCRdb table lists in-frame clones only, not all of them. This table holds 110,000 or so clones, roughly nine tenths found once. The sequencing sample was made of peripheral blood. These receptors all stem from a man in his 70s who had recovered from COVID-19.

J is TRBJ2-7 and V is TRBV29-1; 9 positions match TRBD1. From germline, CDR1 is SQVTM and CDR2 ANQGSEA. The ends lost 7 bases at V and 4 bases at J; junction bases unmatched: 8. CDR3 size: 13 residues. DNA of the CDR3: TGCAGCGCTAGGACAGGGGCCTCGTACGAGCAGTACTTC. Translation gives CSARTGASYEQYF.

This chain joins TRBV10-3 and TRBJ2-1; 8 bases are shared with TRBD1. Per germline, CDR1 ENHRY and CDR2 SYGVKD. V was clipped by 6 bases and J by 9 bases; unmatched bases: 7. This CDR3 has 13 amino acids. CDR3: CAISYRGSGEQFF. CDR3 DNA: TGTGCCATCAGCTACAGGGGGTCGGGTGAGCAGTTCTTC.

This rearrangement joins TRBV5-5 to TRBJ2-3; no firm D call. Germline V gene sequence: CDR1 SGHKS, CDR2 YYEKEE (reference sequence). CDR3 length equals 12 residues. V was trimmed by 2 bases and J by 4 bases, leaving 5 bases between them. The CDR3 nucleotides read TGTGCCAGCAGCTTCAGGCCAGATACGCAGTATTTT. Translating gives CASSFRPDTQYF. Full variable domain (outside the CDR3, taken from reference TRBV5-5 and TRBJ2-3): DAGVTQSPTHLIKTRGQQVTLRCSPISGHKSVSWYQQVLGQGPQFIFQYYEKEERGRGNFPDRFSARQFPNYSSELNVNALLLGDSALYLCASSFRPDTQYFGPGTRLTVL.

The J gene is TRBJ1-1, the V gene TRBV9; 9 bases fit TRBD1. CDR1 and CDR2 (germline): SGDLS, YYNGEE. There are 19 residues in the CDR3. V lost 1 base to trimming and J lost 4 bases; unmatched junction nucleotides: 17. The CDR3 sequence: CASSVSPGGTGNRRTEAFF. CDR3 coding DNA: TGTGCCAGCAGCGTAAGTCCTGGGGGGACAGGGAATCGTCGCACTGAAGCTTTCTTT.

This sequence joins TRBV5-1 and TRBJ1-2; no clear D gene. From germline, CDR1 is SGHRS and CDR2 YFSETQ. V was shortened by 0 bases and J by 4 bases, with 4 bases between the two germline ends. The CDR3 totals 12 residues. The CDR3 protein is CASSLDTYGYTF. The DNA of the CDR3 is TGCGCCAGCAGCTTGGACACCTATGGCTACACCTTC.

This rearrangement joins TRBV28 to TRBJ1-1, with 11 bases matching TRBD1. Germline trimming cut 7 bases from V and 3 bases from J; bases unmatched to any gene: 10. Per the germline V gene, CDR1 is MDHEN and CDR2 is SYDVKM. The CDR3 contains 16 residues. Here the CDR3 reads CASNRRTGGADTEAFF. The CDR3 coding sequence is TGTGCCAGCAACAGGAGGACAGGGGGCGCAGACACTGAAGCTTTCTTT.

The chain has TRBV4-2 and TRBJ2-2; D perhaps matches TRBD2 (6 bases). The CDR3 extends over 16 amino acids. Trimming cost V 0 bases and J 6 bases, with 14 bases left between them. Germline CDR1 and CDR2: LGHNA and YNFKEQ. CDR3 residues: CASSQEVTRRAGELFF. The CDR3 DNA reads TGTGCCAGCAGCCAAGAAGTAACCCGGAGGGCCGGGGAGCTGTTTTTT.

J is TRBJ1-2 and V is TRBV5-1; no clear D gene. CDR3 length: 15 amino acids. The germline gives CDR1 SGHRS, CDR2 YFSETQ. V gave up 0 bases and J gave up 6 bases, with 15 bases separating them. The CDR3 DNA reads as TGCGCCAGCAGCTTGGGTGGCGGACTTCAGGATGGCTACACCTTC. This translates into CASSLGGGLQDGYTF.

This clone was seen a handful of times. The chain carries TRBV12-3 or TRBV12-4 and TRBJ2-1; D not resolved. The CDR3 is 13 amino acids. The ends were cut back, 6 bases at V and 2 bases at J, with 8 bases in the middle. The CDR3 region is CASREDTYNEQFF. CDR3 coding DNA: TGTGCCAGCAGAGAAGACACCTACAATGAGCAGTTCTTC.

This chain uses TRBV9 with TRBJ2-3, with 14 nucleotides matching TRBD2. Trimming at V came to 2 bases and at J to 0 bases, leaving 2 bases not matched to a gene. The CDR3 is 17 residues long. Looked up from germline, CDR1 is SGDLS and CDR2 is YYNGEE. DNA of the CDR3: TGTGCCAGCAGCGTCGGACTAGCGGGGGGAAGCACAGATACGCAGTATTTT. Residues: CASSVGLAGGSTDTQYF. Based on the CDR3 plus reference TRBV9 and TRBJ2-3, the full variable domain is DSGVTQTPKHLITATGQRVTLRCSPRSGDLSVYWYQQSLDQGLQFLIQYYNGEERAKGNILERFSAQQFPDLHSELNLSSLELGDSALYFCASSVGLAGGSTDTQYFGPGTRLTVL.

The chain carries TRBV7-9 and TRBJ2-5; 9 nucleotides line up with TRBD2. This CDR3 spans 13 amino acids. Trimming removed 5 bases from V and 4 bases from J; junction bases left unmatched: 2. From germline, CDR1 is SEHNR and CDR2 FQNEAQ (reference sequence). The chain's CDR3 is CASSQTSGETQYF. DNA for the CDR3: TGTGCCAGCAGCCAGACTAGCGGAGAGACCCAGTACTTC.